The sequence of this TCR beta chain was determined in a study of cytomegalovirus exposure and HLA in healthy donors. General study results and limits: Cytomegalovirus-associated status was assigned to 150 to 200 TCR beta chains.

Primers included in the PCR were 60 Vbeta and 13 Jbeta primers. Clones were read by immunoSEQ multiplex PCR, and TCRdb kept only the in-frame ones, dropping some. The table records about 140,000 clones, approximately 72% of them present only once. This CDR3 has 18 amino acids. V shed 3 bases, J shed 5 bases, and the junction held 17 bases outside the gene matches. Germline V gives CDR1 MNHEY, CDR2 SMNVEV (reference sequence). In the case of this clone: The antigen remains undetermined.

This TCR was recovered from a woman aged 55 to 70 in good health and CMV-seronegative. Sequencing input: PBMCs. The gene calls are TRBV27 and TRBJ2-7; 9 positions agree with TRBD2. CDR3 DNA sequence: TGTGCCAGCAGTTTCGAAGGCGGGAGTAGCGGGAGTGGGAACGAGCAGTACTTC. Translated: CASSFEGGSSGSGNEQYF.